Listed below are T cell receptor beta chains from one sample, sequenced in a study of blood T cell repertoires in COVID-19. The repertoire was sequenced with immunoSEQ multiplex PCR; TCRdb's copy has only in-frame clones and lacks some. The data show over 100,000 clones, 85% seen once. The sequenced sample was peripheral blood. The receptor source for this set is a man older than 75 with acute or convalescent COVID-19. CDR3s include the opening cysteine and the closing phenylalanine or tryptophan. D genes are given only for firm matches. Rows may omit the clone size; those that give it use once, few, many or a size class.

size,D,J,V,CDR3,DNA
.,.,TRBJ1-2,TRBV27,CASSSRGGGSDGYTF,TGTGCCAGCAGTTCCCGGGGAGGGGGAAGTGATGGCTACACCTTC
.,TRBD2,TRBJ2-5,TRBV6-2/TRBV6-3,CASSYSERGTSGGALVETQYF,TGTGCCAGCAGTTACTCGGAGCGAGGGACTAGCGGGGGGGCCTTGGTAGAGACCCAGTACTTC
.,.,TRBJ1-3,TRBV10-3,CAISESGSSGNTIYF,TGTGCCATCAGTGAGTCAGGGAGCTCTGGAAACACCATATATTTT
.,.,TRBJ2-7,TRBV19,CASSEDYNYEQYF,TGTGCCAGTAGTGAGGACTATAACTACGAGCAGTACTTC
.,.,TRBJ2-6,TRBV19,CASSTQGSGANVLTF,TGTGCCAGTAGTACACAGGGTTCTGGGGCCAACGTCCTGACTTTC
.,.,TRBJ1-3,TRBV4-1,CASSQDQQEAASGNTIYF,TGCGCCAGCAGCCAAGATCAACAAGAGGCGGCCTCTGGAAACACCATATATTTT
.,.,TRBJ1-6,TRBV5-1,CASSQDGTRGSPLHF,TGCGCCAGCAGCCAAGACGGAACGCGGGGTTCACCCCTCCACTTT
.,TRBD1,TRBJ2-7,TRBV11-2,CASSLVGTGGYEQYF,TGTGCCAGCAGCTTAGTAGGGACAGGGGGCTACGAGCAGTACTTC
.,.,TRBJ1-4,TRBV5-1,CASSLEQGSNEKLFF,TGCGCCAGCAGCTTGGAACAGGGAAGTAATGAAAAACTGTTTTTT
.,.,TRBJ2-7,TRBV18,CASSPPAGATYEQYF,TGTGCCAGCTCACCACCGGCGGGGGCCACCTACGAGCAGTACTTC
.,TRBD2,TRBJ2-1,TRBV2,CASSAGLAGGYNEQFF,TGTGCCAGCAGTGCCGGGCTAGCGGGAGGGTACAATGAGCAGTTCTTC
.,TRBD1,TRBJ1-2,TRBV12-5,CASVGTASNYGYTF,TGTGCTAGTGTGGGGACAGCCTCTAACTATGGCTACACCTTC
.,TRBD2,TRBJ2-3,TRBV7-9,CASSPSSGGTDTQYF,TGTGCCAGCAGCCCCTCGAGCGGGGGCACAGATACGCAGTATTTT
.,.,TRBJ2-3,TRBV25-1,CASSDPGRGTDTQYF,TGTGCCAGCAGTGATCCCGGGAGAGGGACAGATACGCAGTATTTT
.,.,TRBJ1-2,TRBV5-1,CASSLDRNYGYTF,TGCGCCAGCAGCTTGGACAGAAACTATGGCTACACCTTC
.,TRBD1,TRBJ1-2,TRBV25-1,CASSGGRAGGLYGYTF,TGTGCCAGCAGTGGAGGTAGGGCAGGGGGCCTCTATGGCTACACCTTC
.,.,TRBJ1-2,TRBV5-1,CASSLGAAGYGYTF,TGCGCCAGCAGCTTGGGGGCCGCAGGATATGGCTACACCTTC
.,.,TRBJ1-4,TRBV20-1,CSALNEKLFF,TGCAGTGCTCTGAATGAAAAACTGTTTTTT
.,.,TRBJ2-6,TRBV14,CASSQDLGVWKESGANVLTF,TGTGCCAGCAGCCAAGATCTGGGAGTATGGAAAGAATCTGGGGCCAACGTCCTGACTTTC
.,TRBD1,TRBJ2-4,TRBV18,CASSPGQGNIQYF,TGTGCCAGCTCGCCCGGACAGGGCAACATTCAGTACTTC
once,TRBD2,TRBJ2-2,TRBV7-3,CASSLRSSGSAGELFF,TGTGCCAGCAGCTTGAGATCTAGCGGGAGTGCCGGGGAGCTGTTTTTT
.,.,TRBJ1-1,TRBV29-1,CSVEDPGWTEAFF,TGCAGCGTTGAAGATCCAGGCTGGACTGAAGCTTTCTTT
.,.,TRBJ1-6,TRBV6-5,CASAGANSPLHF,TGTGCCAGCGCAGGGGCCAATTCACCCCTCCACTTT
few,.,TRBJ2-7,TRBV18,CASSPSGASSYEQYF,TGTGCCAGCTCACCATCAGGGGCAAGCTCCTACGAGCAGTACTTC
.,TRBD1,TRBJ2-7,TRBV7-8,CASSRTGKWDF,TGTGCCAGCAGTCGGACAGGGAAGTGGGACTTC
.,.,TRBJ2-1,TRBV5-5,CASSLFLERAEQFF,TGTGCCAGCAGCTTATTCCTAGAACGAGCTGAGCAGTTCTTC
.,.,TRBJ2-3,TRBV3-1/TRBV3-2,CASSRREFGGLGADTQYF,TGTGCCAGCAGCCGACGGGAATTCGGCGGGCTGGGAGCAGATACGCAGTATTTT
.,.,TRBJ1-1,TRBV3-1/TRBV3-2,CASTPGVANTEAFF,TGTGCCAGCACCCCAGGGGTCGCGAACACTGAAGCTTTCTTT
.,.,TRBJ1-2,TRBV29-1,CSVDLPQGSYSYTF,TGCAGCGTTGACCTCCCACAGGGAAGCTATAGCTACACCTTC
.,.,TRBJ1-2,TRBV3-1/TRBV3-2,CASSQEGAYGYTF,TGTGCCAGCAGCCAAGAAGGGGCCTATGGCTACACCTTC
.,.,TRBJ1-2,TRBV27,CASSLDSYNYGYTF,TGTGCCAGCAGTTTGGACAGTTATAACTATGGCTACACCTTC
.,TRBD2,TRBJ2-7,TRBV7-3,CASSLSSGSNYEQYF,TGTGCCAGCAGCTTATCTAGCGGATCAAACTACGAGCAGTACTTC
.,.,TRBJ1-3,TRBV29-1,CSVYSGNTIYF,TGCAGCGTGTACTCTGGAAACACCATATATTTT
.,TRBD1,TRBJ1-2,TRBV5-8,CASSLAGQNYGYTF,TGTGCCAGCAGCTTGGCGGGACAGAACTATGGCTACACCTTC
.,.,TRBJ1-5,TRBV29-1,CSVEGGEGGPQHF,TGCAGCGTTGAAGGCGGTGAAGGCGGGCCCCAGCATTTT
.,.,TRBJ2-2,TRBV30,CAWSARGNTGELFF,TGTGCCTGGAGTGCCAGGGGGAACACCGGGGAGCTGTTTTTT
.,.,TRBJ1-5,TRBV21-1,CASSFLVRGGADQPQHF,TGTGCCAGCAGCTTCTTAGTACGAGGGGGGGCAGATCAGCCCCAGCATTTT
.,TRBD1,TRBJ1-1,TRBV9,CASSVRQGAEAFF,TGTGCCAGCAGCGTTAGACAGGGGGCTGAAGCTTTCTTT
.,.,TRBJ2-7,TRBV5-1,CASSLSAGESYEQYF,TGCGCCAGCAGCTTGTCGGCAGGGGAATCCTACGAGCAGTACTTC
.,TRBD1,TRBJ1-1,TRBV11-2,CASSLGQKNTEAFF,TGTGCCAGCAGCTTGGGACAGAAAAACACTGAAGCTTTCTTT
.,.,TRBJ2-1,TRBV7-2,CASSLGGDSYNEQFF,TGTGCCAGCAGCTTAGGAGGCGACTCCTACAATGAGCAGTTCTTC
.,.,TRBJ1-6,TRBV9,CASSVAWDNNNSPLHF,TGTGCCAGCAGCGTAGCATGGGACAATAATAATTCACCCCTCCACTTT
.,TRBD2,TRBJ2-1,TRBV7-3,CASSLVASGGAFDEQFF,TGTGCCAGCAGCTTAGTGGCTAGCGGGGGGGCCTTTGATGAGCAGTTCTTC
.,TRBD2,TRBJ2-2,TRBV5-1,CASSSFSTIAGGTGELFF,TGCGCCAGCAGCTCGTTTTCCACTATAGCGGGAGGCACCGGGGAGCTGTTTTTT
few,TRBD1,TRBJ1-5,TRBV27,CASSTGGIKGQPQHF,TGTGCCAGCAGCACAGGGGGCATCAAAGGTCAGCCCCAGCATTTT
.,.,TRBJ2-3,TRBV3-1/TRBV3-2,CASSRGLDTQYF,TGTGCCAGCAGCCGTGGACTGGATACGCAGTATTTT
.,.,TRBJ1-4,TRBV5-4,CASSEVGGASNEKLFF,TGTGCCAGCAGCGAGGTGGGGGGGGCCTCTAATGAAAAACTGTTTTTT
.,TRBD1,TRBJ2-3,TRBV27,CATSEGQVFTDTQYF,TGTGCCACCAGTGAGGGACAGGTGTTCACAGATACGCAGTATTTT
once,.,TRBJ1-2,TRBV6-5,CASTAGNYGYTF,TGTGCCAGCACTGCAGGGAACTATGGCTACACCTTC